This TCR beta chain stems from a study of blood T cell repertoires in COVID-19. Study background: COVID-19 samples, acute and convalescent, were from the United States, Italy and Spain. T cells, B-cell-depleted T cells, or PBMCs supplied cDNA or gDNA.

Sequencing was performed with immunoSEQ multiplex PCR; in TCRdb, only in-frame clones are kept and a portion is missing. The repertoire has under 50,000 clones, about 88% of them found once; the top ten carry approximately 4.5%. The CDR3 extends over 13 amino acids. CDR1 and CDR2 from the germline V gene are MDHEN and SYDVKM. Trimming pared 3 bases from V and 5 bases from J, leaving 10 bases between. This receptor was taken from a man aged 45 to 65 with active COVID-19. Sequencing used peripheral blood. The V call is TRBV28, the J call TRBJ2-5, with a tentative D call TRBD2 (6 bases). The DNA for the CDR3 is TGTGCCAGCAGTTTCCCTAGCGCGGAGACCCAGTACTTC. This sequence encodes CASSFPSAETQYF. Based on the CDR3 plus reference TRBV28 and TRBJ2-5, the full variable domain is DVKVTQSSRYLVKRTGEKVFLECVQDMDHENMFWYRQDPGLGLRLIYFSYDVKMKEKGDIPEGYSVSREKKERFSLILESASTNQTSMYLCASSFPSAETQYFGPGTRLLVL.